The 3 T cell receptor beta chains below were found in one sample sequenced in a study of blood T cell repertoires in COVID-19. Repertoires were generated with immunoSEQ multiplex PCR, while TCRdb's copy carries only in-frame clones and drops some. The sample has around 80,000 clones, 82% seen once. What was sequenced was peripheral blood. Every receptor here comes from an elderly man with acute or convalescent COVID-19.

V and J are TRBV5-1 and TRBJ1-1; unclear D gene. Looked up from germline, CDR1 is SGHRS and CDR2 is YFSETQ. V shed 1 base and J shed 5 bases, with 12 bases lying between them. This CDR3 comprises 14 residues. CDR3 sequence reads: CASSLSQAGTEAFF. The CDR3 DNA sequence: TGCGCCAGCAGCTTGTCGCAGGCGGGAACTGAAGCTTTCTTT.

The rearrangement uses TRBV20-1 and TRBJ2-7; the D gene is possibly TRBD1 (5 bases). CDR1 is DFQATT and CDR2 is SNEGSKA in the germline V gene (reference sequence). The CDR3 runs to 11 residues. Trimming removed 4 bases at V and 3 bases at J, with 7 bases between. The CDR3 loop reads CSAKDIYEQYF. The CDR3 DNA follows: TGCAGTGCTAAGGACATCTACGAGCAGTACTTC.

V and J are TRBV19 and TRBJ1-6; D perhaps matches TRBD1 (5 bases). V shed 7 bases and J shed 8 bases, with 18 bases lying between them. The CDR3 is 15 amino acids. The germline V gene encodes CDR1 LNHDA and CDR2 SQIVND (reference sequence). The CDR3 bases are TGTGCCAGTACGCACGGCAGGGATGCGTATTCACCCCTCCACTTT. Residues: CASTHGRDAYSPLHF.